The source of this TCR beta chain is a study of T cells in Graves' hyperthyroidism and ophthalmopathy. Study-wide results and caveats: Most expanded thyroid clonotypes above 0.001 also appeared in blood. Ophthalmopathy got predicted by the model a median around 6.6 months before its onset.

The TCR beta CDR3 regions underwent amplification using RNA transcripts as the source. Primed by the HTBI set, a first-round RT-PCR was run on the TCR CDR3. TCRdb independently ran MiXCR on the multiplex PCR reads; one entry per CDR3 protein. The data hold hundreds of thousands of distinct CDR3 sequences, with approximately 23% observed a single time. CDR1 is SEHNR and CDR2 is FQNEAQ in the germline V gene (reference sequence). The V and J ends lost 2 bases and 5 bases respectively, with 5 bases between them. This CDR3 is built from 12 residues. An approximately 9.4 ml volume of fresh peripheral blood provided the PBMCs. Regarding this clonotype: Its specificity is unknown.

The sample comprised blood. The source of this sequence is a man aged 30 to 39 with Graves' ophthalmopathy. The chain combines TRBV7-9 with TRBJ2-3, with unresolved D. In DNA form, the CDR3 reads TGTGCCAGCAGCTTACACGGAGATACGCAGTATTTT. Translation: CASSLHGDTQYF. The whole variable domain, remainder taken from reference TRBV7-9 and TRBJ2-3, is DTGVSQNPRHKITKRGQNVTFRCDPISEHNRLYWYRQTLGQGPEFLTYFQNEAQLEKSRLLSDRFSAERPKGSFSTLEIQRTEQGDSAMYLCASSLHGDTQYFGPGTRLTVL.